Listed below are T cell receptor beta chains from one sample, sequenced in a study of shared clonotypes between healthy human individuals. Only in-frame clones appear in the TCRdb table, and some are missing; sequencing was by immunoSEQ multiplex PCR. The sample shows about 2.2 million clones, just under 95% of them seen only once. The sample consisted of naive CD8+ T cells from PBMCs. The receptors originated from a man aged 18 to 30 in good health. Some clones in this sample may be carry-over from other donors' samples. The CDR3 runs from the conserved cysteine through the conserved F or W. A D gene is named only where the DNA matches it firmly. The size field is filled for only some rows; it gives once, few, many or a size class.

V gene	D gene	clone size	J gene	CDR3 protein	CDR3 DNA
TRBV4-2	.	.	TRBJ1-2	CASSQVRETGYTF	TGTGCCAGCAGCCAAGTCCGGGAGACTGGCTACACCTTC
TRBV5-6	.	once	TRBJ2-7	CASSLTGYYEQYF	TGTGCCAGCAGCTTGACAGGGTACTACGAGCAGTACTTC
TRBV29-1	.	.	TRBJ2-7	CSATTETYEQYF	TGCAGCGCCACGACGGAAACCTACGAGCAGTACTTC
TRBV28	.	.	TRBJ2-1	CASSSLKSATYNEQFF	TGTGCCAGCAGTTCGCTGAAGAGCGCGACCTACAATGAGCAGTTCTTC
TRBV27	TRBD1	.	TRBJ2-7	CASSMSFGTGTYEQYF	TGTGCCAGCAGCATGAGTTTCGGGACAGGGACCTACGAGCAGTACTTC
TRBV27	.	.	TRBJ1-2	CASSYSPPSLYGYTF	TGTGCCAGCAGTTATAGCCCGCCGAGCCTCTATGGCTACACCTTC
TRBV7-9	TRBD2	.	TRBJ2-1	CASSPRLAQEQFF	TGTGCCAGCAGCCCCCGACTAGCGCAGGAGCAGTTCTTC
TRBV5-4	TRBD2	.	TRBJ2-1	CASSWGLAGTNEQFF	TGTGCCAGCAGCTGGGGACTAGCGGGAACGAATGAGCAGTTCTTC
TRBV7-2	TRBD2	.	TRBJ2-5	CASSLAVWGGETQYF	TGTGCCAGCAGCTTAGCGGTTTGGGGGGGAGAGACCCAGTACTTC
TRBV28	.	.	TRBJ1-5	CAIIDNSNQPQHF	TGTGCCATAATTGACAATAGCAATCAGCCCCAGCATTTT
TRBV6-1	.	.	TRBJ2-5	CASSEAGASWDPQYF	TGTGCCAGCAGTGAAGCAGGGGCTAGTTGGGATCCCCAGTACTTC
TRBV28	TRBD1	.	TRBJ2-1	CASTMGQVYNEQFF	TGTGCCAGCACCATGGGACAGGTCTACAATGAGCAGTTCTTC
TRBV4-1	.	.	TRBJ2-1	CASSQVTGAAYNEQFF	TGCGCCAGCAGCCAAGTCACCGGGGCCGCCTACAATGAGCAGTTCTTC
TRBV27	TRBD2	.	TRBJ2-1	CASSLVAGGPVNEQFF	TGTGCCAGCAGTTTAGTAGCGGGAGGGCCCGTCAATGAGCAGTTCTTC
TRBV11-2	TRBD2	.	TRBJ2-1	CASSLDLTSGRNEQFF	TGTGCCAGCAGCTTAGATCTGACTAGCGGGAGGAATGAGCAGTTCTTC
TRBV4-3	TRBD2	.	TRBJ2-1	CASSQDDLGLAEQFF	TGCGCCAGCAGCCAAGATGACCTAGGACTAGCCGAGCAGTTCTTC
TRBV6-6	TRBD1	.	TRBJ1-6	CASSYSTGSNSPLHF	TGTGCCAGCAGTTACTCGACAGGGTCGAATTCACCCCTCCACTTT
TRBV9	.	once	TRBJ1-1	CASSGRAIGAEAFF	TGTGCCAGCAGCGGGAGGGCCATCGGGGCTGAAGCTTTCTTT
TRBV30	.	few	TRBJ1-2	CAWSGWGLSGYTF	TGTGCCTGGAGTGGTTGGGGATTGAGTGGCTACACCTTC
TRBV4-3	.	.	TRBJ2-7	CASSQGVGPYEQYF	TGCGCCAGCAGCCAAGGGGTAGGTCCATACGAGCAGTACTTC
TRBV6-1	.	once	TRBJ1-2	CASSERRVGYGYTF	TGTGCCAGCAGTGAACGGCGGGTGGGCTATGGCTACACCTTC
TRBV7-9	.	.	TRBJ1-4	CASSPGAATNEKLFF	TGTGCCAGCAGCCCGGGGGCGGCAACTAATGAAAAACTGTTTTTT
TRBV2	.	.	TRBJ2-7	CASMRGATYEQYF	TGTGCCAGCATGAGGGGGGCTACCTACGAGCAGTACTTC
TRBV15	TRBD1	.	TRBJ1-1	CATSRVGQWDRSNTEAFF	TGTGCCACCAGCAGAGTTGGTCAATGGGACAGGTCGAACACTGAAGCTTTCTTT
TRBV7-3	.	.	TRBJ2-2	CASSPGVNTGELFF	TGTGCCAGCAGCCCAGGGGTGAACACCGGGGAGCTGTTTTTT
TRBV5-1	.	once	TRBJ1-4	CASSLGEGRGEKLFF	TGCGCCAGCAGCTTGGGTGAAGGGCGAGGTGAAAAACTGTTTTTT
TRBV27	.	.	TRBJ2-5	CASSLSPTGPLETQYF	TGTGCCAGCAGTTTATCCCCCACCGGGCCACTGGAGACCCAGTACTTC
TRBV30	.	.	TRBJ2-2	CAWTPEAGGELFF	TGTGCCTGGACCCCTGAGGCGGGCGGGGAGCTGTTTTTT
TRBV5-1	.	.	TRBJ2-1	CASSSNRWSSYNEQFF	TGCGCCAGCAGCTCGAACAGGTGGAGCTCCTACAATGAGCAGTTCTTC
TRBV7-9	.	.	TRBJ1-1	CASRGDTEAFF	TGTGCCAGCAGAGGGGACACTGAAGCTTTCTTT
TRBV7-3	.	.	TRBJ2-4	CASSPTGGPIQYF	TGTGCCAGCAGCCCGACAGGAGGGCCCATTCAGTACTTC
TRBV5-6	.	.	TRBJ2-7	CASSLVGGTGFYEQYF	TGTGCCAGCAGCTTAGTTGGGGGGACGGGATTCTACGAGCAGTACTTC
TRBV11-2	TRBD1	.	TRBJ2-1	CASSTGGTGDYNEQFF	TGTGCCAGCAGCACCGGGGGGACAGGGGATTACAATGAGCAGTTCTTC
TRBV4-2	TRBD1	.	TRBJ2-1	CASSLGQGRDNEQFF	TGTGCCAGCAGCCTAGGACAGGGAAGGGACAATGAGCAGTTCTTC
TRBV5-1	TRBD2	.	TRBJ2-7	CASRLSAGRPYEQYF	TGCGCCAGCAGATTGTCAGCGGGACGGCCCTACGAGCAGTACTTC
TRBV27	.	.	TRBJ2-3	CASSATRVAGPDTQYF	TGTGCCAGCAGTGCGACGAGGGTCGCGGGCCCAGATACGCAGTATTTT
TRBV27	.	few	TRBJ2-7	CASSLGRTYEQYF	TGTGCCAGCAGTTTAGGCAGAACATACGAGCAGTACTTC
TRBV29-1	.	.	TRBJ2-2	CSVEGYSDGTGELFF	TGCAGCGTTGAAGGGTACTCTGATGGGACCGGGGAGCTGTTTTTT
TRBV10-2	.	once	TRBJ2-1	CASSETDLSSYNEQFF	TGCGCCAGCAGTGAAACTGACCTCTCCTCCTACAATGAGCAGTTCTTC
TRBV15	.	.	TRBJ1-2	CATSRGASADYGYTF	TGTGCCACCAGCAGGGGGGCTTCGGCTGACTATGGCTACACCTTC
TRBV20-1	.	.	TRBJ2-7	CSARYGYEQYF	TGCAGTGCTAGATACGGTTACGAGCAGTACTTC
TRBV27	.	.	TRBJ1-5	CASSSGRINQPQHF	TGTGCCAGCAGTTCCGGACGGATCAATCAGCCCCAGCATTTT
TRBV7-9	.	once	TRBJ2-7	CASSLVVSNEQYF	TGTGCCAGCAGCTTAGTGGTCAGCAACGAGCAGTACTTC
TRBV6-5	.	.	TRBJ1-5	CASSPTENSNQPQHF	TGTGCCAGCAGTCCTACAGAGAATAGCAATCAGCCCCAGCATTTT
TRBV27	.	.	TRBJ1-2	CASSLSGTNYGYTF	TGTGCCAGCAGTCTCAGCGGGACAAACTATGGCTACACCTTC
TRBV11-2	.	.	TRBJ1-2	CASSLPSLQVGYTF	TGTGCCAGCAGCCTCCCCAGTCTTCAGGTTGGCTACACCTTC
TRBV29-1	.	.	TRBJ1-2	CSVDLRGDYGYTF	TGCAGCGTTGATCTACGGGGGGACTATGGCTACACCTTC
TRBV5-1	.	.	TRBJ2-7	CASSLAAGYEQYF	TGCGCCAGCAGCTTGGCTGCAGGGTACGAGCAGTACTTC
TRBV18	.	.	TRBJ2-5	CASSNSPTWGETQYF	TGTGCCAGCTCCAACTCACCTACCTGGGGAGAGACCCAGTACTTC
TRBV7-9	.	.	TRBJ2-1	CASSLDPWREQFF	TGTGCCAGCAGCTTAGATCCTTGGAGGGAGCAGTTCTTC
TRBV7-3	TRBD2	.	TRBJ2-2	CASRSGSGTGELFF	TGTGCCAGCAGAAGCGGGAGTGGCACCGGGGAGCTGTTTTTT